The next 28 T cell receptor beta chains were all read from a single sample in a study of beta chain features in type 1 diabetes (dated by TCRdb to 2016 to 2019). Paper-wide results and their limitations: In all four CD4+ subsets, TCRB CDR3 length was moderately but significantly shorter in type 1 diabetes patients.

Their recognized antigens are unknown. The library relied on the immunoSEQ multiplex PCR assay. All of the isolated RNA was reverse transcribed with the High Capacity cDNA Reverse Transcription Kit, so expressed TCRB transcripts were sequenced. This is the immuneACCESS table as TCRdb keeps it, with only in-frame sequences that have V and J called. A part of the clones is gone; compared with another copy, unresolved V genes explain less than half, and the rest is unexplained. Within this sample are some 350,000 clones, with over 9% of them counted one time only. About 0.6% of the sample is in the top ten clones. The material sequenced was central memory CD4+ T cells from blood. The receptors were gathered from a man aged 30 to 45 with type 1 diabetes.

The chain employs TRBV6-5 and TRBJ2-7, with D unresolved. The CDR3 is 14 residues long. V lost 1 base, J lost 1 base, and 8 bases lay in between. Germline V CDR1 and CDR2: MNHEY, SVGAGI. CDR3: CASSYFIGSYEQYF. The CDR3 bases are TGTGCCAGCAGTTACTTCATTGGGTCCTACGAGCAGTACTTC.

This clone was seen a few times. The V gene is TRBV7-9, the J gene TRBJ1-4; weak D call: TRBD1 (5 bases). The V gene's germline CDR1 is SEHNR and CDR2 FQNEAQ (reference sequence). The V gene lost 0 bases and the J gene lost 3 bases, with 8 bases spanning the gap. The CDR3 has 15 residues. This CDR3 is CASSLAEGSNEKLFF. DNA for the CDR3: TGTGCCAGCAGCTTAGCGGAGGGGTCTAATGAAAAACTGTTTTTT.

The DNA for the CDR3 is TGTGCCAGCAGTCACCCACCGACCCGGACTATCAGCACCGGGGAGCTGTTTTTT. Translating gives CASSHPPTRTISTGELFF. The genes are TRBV27 and TRBJ2-2; D may be TRBD2 (6 bases). The germline V and J ends were trimmed by 5 bases and 4 bases, with 23 bases remaining between them. The CDR3 is 18 amino acids. Germline CDR1 and CDR2: MNHEY and SMNVEV (reference sequence).

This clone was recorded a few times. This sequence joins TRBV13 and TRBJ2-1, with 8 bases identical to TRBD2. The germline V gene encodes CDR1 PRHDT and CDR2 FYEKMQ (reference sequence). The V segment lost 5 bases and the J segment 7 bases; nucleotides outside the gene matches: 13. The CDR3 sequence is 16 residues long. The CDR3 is CASSREVGGEGNEQFF. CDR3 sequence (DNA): TGTGCCAGCAGCCGCGAAGTCGGGGGGGAAGGTAATGAGCAGTTCTTC.

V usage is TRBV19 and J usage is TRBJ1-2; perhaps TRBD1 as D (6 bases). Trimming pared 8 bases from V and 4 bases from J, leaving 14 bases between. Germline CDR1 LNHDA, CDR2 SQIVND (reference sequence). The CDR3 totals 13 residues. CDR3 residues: CASERGMAYGYTF. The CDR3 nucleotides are TGTGCCAGTGAGAGGGGGATGGCCTATGGCTACACCTTC.

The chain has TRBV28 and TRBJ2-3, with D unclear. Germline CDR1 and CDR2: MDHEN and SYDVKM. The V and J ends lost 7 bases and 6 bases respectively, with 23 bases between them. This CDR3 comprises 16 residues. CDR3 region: CASTSHSGFGRDTQYF. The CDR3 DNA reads TGTGCCAGCACCTCGCATTCCGGGTTTGGAAGGGATACGCAGTATTTT.

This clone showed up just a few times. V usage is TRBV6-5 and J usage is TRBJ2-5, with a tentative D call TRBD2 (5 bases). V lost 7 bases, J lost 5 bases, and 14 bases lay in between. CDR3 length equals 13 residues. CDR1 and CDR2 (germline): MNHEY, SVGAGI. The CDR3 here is CASTLTPGETQYF. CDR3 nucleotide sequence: TGTGCCAGCACCCTCACCCCGGGGGAGACCCAGTACTTC.

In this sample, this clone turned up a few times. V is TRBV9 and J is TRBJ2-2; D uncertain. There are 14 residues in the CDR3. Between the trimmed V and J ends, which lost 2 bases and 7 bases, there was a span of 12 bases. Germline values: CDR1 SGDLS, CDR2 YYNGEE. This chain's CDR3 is CASSVDYLSGELFF. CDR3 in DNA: TGTGCCAGCAGCGTCGATTATTTAAGCGGGGAGCTGTTTTTT.

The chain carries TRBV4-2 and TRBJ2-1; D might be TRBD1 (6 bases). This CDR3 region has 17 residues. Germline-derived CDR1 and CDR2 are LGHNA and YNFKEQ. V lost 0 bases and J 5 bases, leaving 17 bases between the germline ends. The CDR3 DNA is TGTGCCAGCAGCCAAGATCGGAGGCCAGGGGAAGACAATGAGCAGTTCTTC. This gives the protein CASSQDRRPGEDNEQFF.

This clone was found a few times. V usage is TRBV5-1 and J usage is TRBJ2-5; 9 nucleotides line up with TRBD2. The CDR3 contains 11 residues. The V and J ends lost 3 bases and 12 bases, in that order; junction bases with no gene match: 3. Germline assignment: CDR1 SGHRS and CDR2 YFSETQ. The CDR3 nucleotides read TGCGCCAGCAGCTGGAGCGGGAGGAAGTACTTC. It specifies CASSWSGRKYF.

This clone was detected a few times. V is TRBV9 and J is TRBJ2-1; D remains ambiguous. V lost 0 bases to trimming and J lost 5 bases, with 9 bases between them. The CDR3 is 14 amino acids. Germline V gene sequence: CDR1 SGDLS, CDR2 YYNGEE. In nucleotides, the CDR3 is TGTGCCAGCAGCGTAGAGGGCTACAACAATGAGCAGTTCTTC. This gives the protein CASSVEGYNNEQFF. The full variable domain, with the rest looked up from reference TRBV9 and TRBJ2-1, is DSGVTQTPKHLITATGQRVTLRCSPRSGDLSVYWYQQSLDQGLQFLIQYYNGEERAKGNILERFSAQQFPDLHSELNLSSLELGDSALYFCASSVEGYNNEQFFGPGTRLTVL.

In nucleotides, the CDR3 is TGTGCCAGCAGTCTGACTAGCGGGAGTAGCGAGCAGTACTTC. This gives the protein CASSLTSGSSEQYF. This chain connects TRBV28 to TRBJ2-5; 12 bases are shared with TRBD2. The J call may be wrong; the DNA end is better matched by TRBJ2-7. The CDR3 is 14 amino acids. Germline V gene lookup returns CDR1 MDHEN and CDR2 SYDVKM.

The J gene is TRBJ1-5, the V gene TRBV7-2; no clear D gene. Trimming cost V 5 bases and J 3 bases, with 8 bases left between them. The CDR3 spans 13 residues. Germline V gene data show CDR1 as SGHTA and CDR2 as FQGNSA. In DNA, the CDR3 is TGTGCCAGCAGCCCGACGATCAATCAGCCCCAGCATTTT. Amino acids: CASSPTINQPQHF.

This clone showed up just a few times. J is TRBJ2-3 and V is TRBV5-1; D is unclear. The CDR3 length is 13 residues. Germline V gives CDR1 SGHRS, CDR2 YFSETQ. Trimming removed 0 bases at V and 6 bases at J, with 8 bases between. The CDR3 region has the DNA TGCGCCAGCAGCTTGGCTTTGGGGGATACGCAGTATTTT. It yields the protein CASSLALGDTQYF. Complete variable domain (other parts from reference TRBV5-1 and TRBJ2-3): KAGVTQTPRYLIKTRGQQVTLSCSPISGHRSVSWYQQTPGQGLQFLFEYFSETQRNKGNFPGRFSGRQFSNSRSEMNVSTLELGDSALYLCASSLALGDTQYFGPGTRLTVL.

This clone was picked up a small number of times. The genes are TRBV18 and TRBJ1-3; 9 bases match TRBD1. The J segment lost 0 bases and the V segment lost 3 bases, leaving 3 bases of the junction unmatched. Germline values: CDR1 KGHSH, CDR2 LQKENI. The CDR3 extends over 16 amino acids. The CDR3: CASSPRTGDSGNTIYF. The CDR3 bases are TGTGCCAGCTCACCCAGGACAGGGGACTCTGGAAACACCATATATTTT.

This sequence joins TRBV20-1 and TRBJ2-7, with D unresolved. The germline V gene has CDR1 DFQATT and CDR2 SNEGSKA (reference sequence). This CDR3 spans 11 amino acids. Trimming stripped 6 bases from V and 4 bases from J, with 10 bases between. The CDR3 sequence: CSAPLGYEQYF. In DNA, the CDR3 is TGCAGTGCCCCCCTCGGGTACGAGCAGTACTTC.

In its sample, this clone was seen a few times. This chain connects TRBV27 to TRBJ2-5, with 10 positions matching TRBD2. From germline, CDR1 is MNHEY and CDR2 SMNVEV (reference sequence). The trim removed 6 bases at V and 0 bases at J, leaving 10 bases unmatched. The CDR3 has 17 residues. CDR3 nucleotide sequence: TGTGCCAGCAGGGGTATGAGGACTAGCGGTAACCAAGAGACCCAGTACTTC. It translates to CASRGMRTSGNQETQYF.

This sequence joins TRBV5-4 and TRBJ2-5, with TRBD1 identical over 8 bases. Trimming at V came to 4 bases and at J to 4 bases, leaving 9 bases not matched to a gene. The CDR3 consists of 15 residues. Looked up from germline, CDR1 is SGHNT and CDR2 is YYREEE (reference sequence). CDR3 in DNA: TGTGCCAGCAGCCTCGGACAGGGAGTGGGAGAGACCCAGTACTTC. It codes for CASSLGQGVGETQYF.

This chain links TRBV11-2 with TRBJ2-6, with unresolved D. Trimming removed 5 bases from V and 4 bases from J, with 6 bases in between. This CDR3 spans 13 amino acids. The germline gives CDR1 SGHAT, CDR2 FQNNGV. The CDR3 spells CASSRQGANVLTF. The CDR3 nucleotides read TGTGCCAGCAGCCGTCAGGGGGCCAACGTCCTGACTTTC.

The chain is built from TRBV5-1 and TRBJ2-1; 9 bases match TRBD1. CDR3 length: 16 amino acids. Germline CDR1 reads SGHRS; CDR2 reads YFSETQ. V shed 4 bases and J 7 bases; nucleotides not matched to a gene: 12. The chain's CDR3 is CASSQRTGGFRNEQFF. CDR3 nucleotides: TGCGCCAGCAGCCAGAGAACAGGGGGCTTTCGGAATGAGCAGTTCTTC.

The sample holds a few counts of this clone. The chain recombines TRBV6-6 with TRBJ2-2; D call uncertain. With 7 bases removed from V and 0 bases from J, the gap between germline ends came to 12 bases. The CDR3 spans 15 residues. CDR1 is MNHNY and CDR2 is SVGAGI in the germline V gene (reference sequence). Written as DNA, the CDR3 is TGTGCCAGCAATTTTGGTCTTACGAACACCGGGGAGCTGTTTTTT. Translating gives CASNFGLTNTGELFF.

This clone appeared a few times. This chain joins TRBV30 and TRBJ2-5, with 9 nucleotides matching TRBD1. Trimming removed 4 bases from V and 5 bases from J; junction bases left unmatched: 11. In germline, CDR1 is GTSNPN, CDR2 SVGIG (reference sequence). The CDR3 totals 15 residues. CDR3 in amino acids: CAWTVDRGASETQYF. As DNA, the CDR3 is TGTGCCTGGACCGTGGACAGGGGTGCTTCGGAGACCCAGTACTTC.

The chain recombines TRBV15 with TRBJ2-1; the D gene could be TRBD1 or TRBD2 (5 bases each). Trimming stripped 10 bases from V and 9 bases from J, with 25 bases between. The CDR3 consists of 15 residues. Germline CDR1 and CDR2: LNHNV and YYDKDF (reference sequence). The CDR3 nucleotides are TGTGCCAGCAGTGAAGGCGACGTGGGGGTACGTGAGCAGTTCTTC. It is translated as CASSEGDVGVREQFF. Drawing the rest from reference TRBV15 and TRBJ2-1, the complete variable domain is DAMVIQNPRYQVTQFGKPVTLSCSQTLNHNVMYWYQQKSSQAPKLLFHYYDKDFNNEADTPDNFQSRRPNTSFCFLDIRSPGLGDTAMYLCASSEGDVGVREQFFGPGTRLTVL.

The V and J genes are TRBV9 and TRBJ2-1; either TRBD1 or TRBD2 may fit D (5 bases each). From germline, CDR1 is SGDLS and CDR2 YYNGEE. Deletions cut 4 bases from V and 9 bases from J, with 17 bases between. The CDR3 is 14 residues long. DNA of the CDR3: TGTGCCAGCAGCATCACCGGGACGGACGCTGAGCAGTTCTTC. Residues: CASSITGTDAEQFF.

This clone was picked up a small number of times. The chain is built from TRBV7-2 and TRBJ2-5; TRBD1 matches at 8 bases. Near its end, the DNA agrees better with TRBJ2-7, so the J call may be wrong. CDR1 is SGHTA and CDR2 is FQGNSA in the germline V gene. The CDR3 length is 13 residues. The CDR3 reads CASSLQGAHEQYF. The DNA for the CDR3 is TGTGCCAGCAGCTTACAGGGGGCCCACGAGCAGTACTTC.

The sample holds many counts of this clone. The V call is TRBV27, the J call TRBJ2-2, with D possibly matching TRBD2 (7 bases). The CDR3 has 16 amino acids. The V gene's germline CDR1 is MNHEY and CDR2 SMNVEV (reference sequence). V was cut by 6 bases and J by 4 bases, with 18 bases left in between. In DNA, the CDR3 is TGTGCCAGCAGGGTTTCGGGGGGCCAAGGCACCGGGGAGCTGTTTTTT. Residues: CASRVSGGQGTGELFF.

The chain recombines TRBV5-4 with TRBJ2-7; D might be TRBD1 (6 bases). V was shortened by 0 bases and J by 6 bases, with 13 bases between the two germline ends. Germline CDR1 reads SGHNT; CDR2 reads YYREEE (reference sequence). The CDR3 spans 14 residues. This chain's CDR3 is CASSLGGGMREQYF. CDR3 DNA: TGTGCCAGCAGCTTGGGAGGGGGTATGCGCGAGCAGTACTTC.

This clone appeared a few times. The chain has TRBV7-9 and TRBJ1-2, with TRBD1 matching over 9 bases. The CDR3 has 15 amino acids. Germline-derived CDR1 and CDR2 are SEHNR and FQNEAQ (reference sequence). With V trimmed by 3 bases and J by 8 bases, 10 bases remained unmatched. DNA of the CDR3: TGTGCCAGCAGCTTTAAAACCGGGACAGGGCAAGGCTACACCTTC. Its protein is CASSFKTGTGQGYTF.